The 18 T cell receptor beta chains listed next were all sequenced from one sample in a study of control samples from healthy donors and cancer patients. Assay used: immunoSEQ multiplex PCR; TCRdb lists only in-frame clones, some missing. This table holds 80,000 to 100,000 clones, around three quarters found once. The specimen was blood. The receptors shown here come from a woman younger than 45 in good health.

The chain employs TRBV5-1 and TRBJ2-1, with D maybe TRBD2 (5 bases). Germline CDR1 and CDR2: SGHRS and YFSETQ. The V end lost 3 bases, the J end lost 1 base, and 11 bases lay between the germline ends. This CDR3 is 15 amino acids long. CDR3 coding DNA: TGCGCCAGCAGCTACCCACTAGATTCCTACAATGAGCAGTTCTTC. Protein sequence: CASSYPLDSYNEQFF.

DNA of the CDR3: TGTGCCATCAGTGAGGGGGAGCGGGGGGGCCAAGAGACCCAGTACTTC. This sequence encodes CAISEGERGGQETQYF. The V gene is TRBV10-3, the J gene TRBJ2-5; 10 bases are a match to TRBD2. Germline assignment: CDR1 ENHRY and CDR2 SYGVKD. The V segment lost 2 bases and the J segment 1 base; nucleotides outside the gene matches: 4. The CDR3 spans 16 residues.

The V call is TRBV9, the J call TRBJ2-3; 9 nucleotides match TRBD1. Germline trimming cut 2 bases from V and 3 bases from J; bases unmatched to any gene: 1. CDR3 length: 14 residues. Germline assignment: CDR1 SGDLS and CDR2 YYNGEE. The CDR3 reads CASSVGQGTDTQYF. CDR3 DNA sequence: TGTGCCAGCAGCGTCGGACAGGGGACAGATACGCAGTATTTT.

The chain joins TRBV7-3 to TRBJ2-1; TRBD2 aligns across 14 bases. V trimming: 2 bases; J trimming: 8 bases; junction bases outside the gene matches: 5. Germline V gene data show CDR1 as SGHTA and CDR2 as FQGTGA. The CDR3 covers 16 residues. CDR3 in DNA: TGTGCCAGCAGCTTAGACGCGACTAGCGGGAGGGATGAGCAGTTCTTC. It yields the protein CASSLDATSGRDEQFF.

Concerning this clone itself: Other DNA sequences in this specimen translate into the identical CDR3. The chain recombines TRBV4-3 with TRBJ2-7; D possibly corresponds to TRBD1 (5 bases). In germline, CDR1 is LGHNA, CDR2 YSLEER. The V and J ends lost 0 bases and 2 bases respectively, with 8 bases between them. This CDR3 is built from 14 residues. The CDR3 nucleotides are TGCGCCAGCAGCCAAGAGTTGGGGCCCTACGAGCAGTACTTC. Translating gives CASSQELGPYEQYF.

J is TRBJ2-1 and V is TRBV30; D gene unclear. With 8 bases removed from V and 2 bases from J, the gap between germline ends came to 16 bases. CDR1 and CDR2 (germline): GTSNPN, SVGIG (reference sequence). The CDR3 spans 14 residues. DNA for the CDR3: TGTGCCCGACACTTGGGCTCGACCTACAATGAGCAGTTCTTC. It specifies CARHLGSTYNEQFF.

The rearrangement joins TRBV20-1 to TRBJ2-3, with D tentatively TRBD2 (5 bases). The length of the CDR3 is 11 residues. V lost 5 bases and J lost 5, with 8 bases in between. From germline, CDR1 is DFQATT and CDR2 SNEGSKA (reference sequence). CDR3 protein: CSAPREDTQYF. The CDR3 DNA follows: TGCAGTGCTCCGAGGGAAGATACGCAGTATTTT.

This clone was detected a few times. The chain is built from TRBV9 and TRBJ2-7; 10 bases agree with TRBD2. Germline values: CDR1 SGDLS, CDR2 YYNGEE. V gave up 4 bases and J gave up 7 bases; unmatched junction bases: 11. This CDR3 region has 15 residues. The CDR3 sequence is CASSLQAGGPEEQYF. Written as DNA, the CDR3 is TGTGCCAGCAGCCTCCAAGCGGGGGGGCCAGAGGAGCAGTACTTC.

The chain employs TRBV7-2 and TRBJ2-5; 12 bases align to TRBD2. Unmatched junction bases numbered 7, after V lost 6 bases and J lost 5 bases. The CDR3 contains 15 residues. CDR1 and CDR2 from the germline V gene are SGHTA and FQGNSA. The CDR3 here is CASSSSGGGGETQYF. CDR3 DNA: TGTGCCAGCAGTTCTAGCGGGGGGGGCGGGGAGACCCAGTACTTC.

This chain uses TRBV7-8 with TRBJ2-1; 12 nucleotides align to TRBD2. Trimming cost V 5 bases and J 6 bases; bases outside gene matches: 11. This CDR3 is 17 amino acids long. Germline V lookup: CDR1 SGHVS, CDR2 FQNEAQ. The CDR3 spells CASSLVTSGGPPNEQFF. The CDR3, as DNA: TGTGCCAGCAGCCTGGTCACTAGCGGGGGGCCCCCCAATGAGCAGTTCTTC.

The rearrangement uses TRBV7-8 and TRBJ2-7; no clear D. Germline loops: CDR1 SGHVS, CDR2 FQNEAQ. Deletions cut 5 bases from V and 4 bases from J, with 15 bases between. There are 14 residues in the CDR3. The CDR3 protein is CASSQQLRKYEQYF. CDR3 coding DNA: TGTGCCAGCAGCCAACAGCTCCGAAAGTACGAGCAGTACTTC.

V is TRBV19 and J is TRBJ1-4; 7 bases match TRBD1. After removal of 5 bases from V and 8 bases from J, the junction contained 14 bases not matched to a gene. Germline V gene sequence: CDR1 LNHDA, CDR2 SQIVND (reference sequence). This CDR3 has 16 residues. In DNA, the CDR3 is TGTGCCAGTAGTGGACGTCCGGGACAGAAAAGGGAAAAACTGTTTTTT. Amino acid sequence: CASSGRPGQKREKLFF. Based on the CDR3 plus reference TRBV19 and TRBJ1-4, the full variable domain is DGGITQSPKYLFRKEGQNVTLSCEQNLNHDAMYWYRQDPGQGLRLIYYSQIVNDFQKGDIAEGYSVSREKKESFPLTVTSAQKNPTAFYLCASSGRPGQKREKLFFGSGTQLSVL.

This sequence joins TRBV9 and TRBJ2-2; TRBD1 or TRBD2 may be the D gene (5 bases each). V lost 6 bases, J lost 1 base, and 13 bases lay in between. The CDR3 contains 15 residues. Per the germline V gene, CDR1 is SGDLS and CDR2 is YYNGEE. CDR3 sequence (DNA): TGTGCCAGCAACCCCTGGGGGTTGAACACCGGGGAGCTGTTTTTT. It is translated as CASNPWGLNTGELFF. Combining the CDR3 with reference TRBV9 and TRBJ2-2 gives the whole variable domain DSGVTQTPKHLITATGQRVTLRCSPRSGDLSVYWYQQSLDQGLQFLIQYYNGEERAKGNILERFSAQQFPDLHSELNLSSLELGDSALYFCASNPWGLNTGELFFGEGSRLTVL.

The DNA of the CDR3 is TGTGCCAGCGCGCAGGGGTACTCCTACGAGCAGTACTTC. The encoded protein is CASAQGYSYEQYF. The J gene is TRBJ2-7, the V gene TRBV27, with D possibly matching TRBD1 (6 bases). This CDR3 contains 13 residues. Trimming shortened V by 8 bases and J by 0 bases, and 11 bases separated the two germline ends. Germline V gene lookup returns CDR1 MNHEY and CDR2 SMNVEV (reference sequence).

This chain connects TRBV27 to TRBJ1-3; D possibly corresponds to TRBD1 (5 bases). V lost 6 bases to trimming and J lost 0 bases, with 15 bases between them. Germline V gene sequence: CDR1 MNHEY, CDR2 SMNVEV (reference sequence). The CDR3 totals 16 residues. The CDR3 loop reads CASRPQAPFSGNTIYF. In nucleotides, the CDR3 is TGTGCCAGCAGGCCACAGGCTCCCTTCTCTGGAAACACCATATATTTT.

The genes are TRBV3-1 (or the pseudogene TRBV3-2) and TRBJ1-5; no reliable D call. V lost 4 bases and J 0 bases, leaving 10 bases between the germline ends. Germline CDR1 reads LGHDT; CDR2 reads YNNKEL (reference sequence). The CDR3 covers 15 residues. For the CDR3, the DNA is TGTGCCAGCAGCCCCAGGACCCTTAGCAATCAGCCCCAGCATTTT. Translated: CASSPRTLSNQPQHF.

The chain joins TRBV7-2 to TRBJ1-2; no firm D call. The V end was cut by 7 bases, the J end by 4 bases, with 22 bases between. This CDR3 has 16 residues. Per the germline V gene, CDR1 is SGHTA and CDR2 is FQGNSA. As DNA, the CDR3 is TGTGCCAGCACCAATTTCGGTGTGGGGAATCTCTATGGCTACACCTTC. Translation gives CASTNFGVGNLYGYTF. Drawing the rest from reference TRBV7-2 and TRBJ1-2, the complete variable domain is GAGVSQSPSNKVTEKGKDVELRCDPISGHTALYWYRQSLGQGLEFLIYFQGNSAPDKSGLPSDRFSAERTGGSVSTLTIQRTQQEDSAVYLCASTNFGVGNLYGYTFGSGTRLTVV.

The chain employs TRBV4-1 and TRBJ2-3; D call uncertain. Trimming left V 4 bases short and J 6 bases short, with 8 bases between. The CDR3 totals 12 residues. The germline V gene encodes CDR1 MGHRA and CDR2 YSYEKL. The CDR3 nucleotides are TGCGCCAGCAGCCTGAAGGCGGATACGCAGTATTTT. Protein sequence: CASSLKADTQYF.